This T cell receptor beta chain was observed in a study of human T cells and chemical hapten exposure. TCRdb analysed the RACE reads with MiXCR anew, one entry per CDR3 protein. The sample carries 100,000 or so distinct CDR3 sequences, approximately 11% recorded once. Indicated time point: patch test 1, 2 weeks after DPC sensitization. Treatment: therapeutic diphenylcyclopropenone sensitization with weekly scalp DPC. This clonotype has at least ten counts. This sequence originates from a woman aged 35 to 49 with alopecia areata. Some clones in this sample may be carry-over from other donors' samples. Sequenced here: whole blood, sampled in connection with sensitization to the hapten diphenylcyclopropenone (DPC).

CDR3 DNA: TGTGCCAGTCAACAGCGTATGAACACTGAAGCTTTCTTT. This gives the protein CASQQRMNTEAFF. This rearrangement joins TRBV19 to TRBJ1-1, with D unclear. Trimming removed 8 bases at V and 0 bases at J, with 10 bases between. CDR1 and CDR2 from the germline V gene are LNHDA and SQIVND (reference sequence). The CDR3 covers 13 residues.